In this sample, the clone carrying this T cell receptor (beta chain) turned up a few times. Original handling: Nucleated cell number was recorded as an estimate derived from reference gene primer amplification. The repertoire was sequenced with immunoSEQ multiplex PCR; TCRdb's copy has only in-frame clones and lacks some. V, J and clone size were drawn from that table, and D and trimming were deduced from the DNA. The sample consists of roughly 200,000 clones, around 80% of them appearing once. This specimen belongs to a study of blood T cell repertoires in COVID-19. In germline, CDR1 is SEHNR, CDR2 FQNEAQ (reference sequence). The ends lost 2 bases at V and 4 bases at J; junction bases unmatched: 11. The CDR3 has 18 amino acids.

Sequencing was done on a sample of peripheral blood. This receptor was taken from a man aged 35 to 55 with active or convalescent COVID-19. V is TRBV7-9 and J is TRBJ2-1; 10 positions agree with TRBD2. CDR3 bases: TGTGCCAGCAGCTTAAGTCGTTTAGCGGGGGGAGATTACAATGAGCAGTTCTTC. As protein: CASSLSRLAGGDYNEQFF.